The 23 T cell receptor beta chains reported below all come from one sample, sequenced in a study of T cell responses to AZD1222 COVID-19 vaccine (dated by TCRdb to about 2021). Receptor libraries were prepared by the immunoSEQ multiplex PCR assay. Imported from immuneACCESS, the table was reduced by TCRdb to in-frame sequences with V and J called. These copies leave out some clones; in studies compared against another copy, an unresolved V gene accounts for under half, and the cause of the remainder is not known. Within this sample are about 120,000 clones, with 70% to 90% of them counted one time only. The ten top clones hold around 3% of the sample. The intended sense of this specimen's time point label: baseline before first vaccination. The sample here was peripheral blood, taken on day 0 of AZD1222 vaccination. Receptors were obtained from an adult in good health.

This chain connects TRBV28 to TRBJ2-1; D is possibly TRBD1 or TRBD2 (5 bases each). Germline V lookup: CDR1 MDHEN, CDR2 SYDVKM. The CDR3 spans 19 residues. The germline V and J ends were trimmed by 5 bases and 8 bases, with 31 bases remaining between them. CDR3 residues: CASSPNFYGTAGSWYEQFF. The CDR3, as DNA: TGTGCCAGCAGTCCAAACTTCTACGGGACGGCCGGATCGTGGTATGAGCAGTTCTTC. Full variable domain (outside the CDR3, taken from reference TRBV28 and TRBJ2-1): DVKVTQSSRYLVKRTGEKVFLECVQDMDHENMFWYRQDPGLGLRLIYFSYDVKMKEKGDIPEGYSVSREKKERFSLILESASTNQTSMYLCASSPNFYGTAGSWYEQFFGPGTRLTVL.

Here the CDR3 DNA reads TGCAGCGTAGGACAGGGCCTTGGGGGAGATACGCAGTATTTT. Protein product: CSVGQGLGGDTQYF. The V call is TRBV29-1, the J call TRBJ2-3; 8 positions match TRBD1. Germline V gives CDR1 SQVTM, CDR2 ANQGSEA. Germline trimming cut 6 bases from V and 5 bases from J; bases unmatched to any gene: 10. There are 14 residues in the CDR3.

J is TRBJ2-1 and V is TRBV4-3; the D gene could be TRBD1 or TRBD2 (5 bases each). CDR1 is LGHNA and CDR2 is YSLEER in the germline V gene. CDR3 size: 14 residues. V lost 0 bases and J lost 10, with 13 bases in between. The CDR3 reads CASSQDGGRGEQFF. The CDR3 bases are TGCGCCAGCAGCCAAGATGGGGGTCGGGGAGAGCAGTTCTTC.

J is TRBJ1-5 and V is TRBV20-1, with 9 bases identical to TRBD1. V lost 3 bases and J lost 5; bases outside the gene matches: 8. The CDR3 sequence is 15 residues long. Germline lookup yields CDR1 DFQATT and CDR2 SNEGSKA (reference sequence). DNA of the CDR3: TGCAGTGCTAGTCCCTCCGGGACAGGGTATCAGCCCCAGCATTTT. This translates into CSASPSGTGYQPQHF.

The rearrangement uses TRBV5-1 and TRBJ2-5; TRBD2 matches 7 bases. The germline V gene has CDR1 SGHRS and CDR2 YFSETQ. Trimming at V came to 0 bases and at J to 5 bases, leaving 10 bases not matched to a gene. This CDR3 has 16 amino acids. For the CDR3, the DNA is TGCGCCAGCAGCTTGGTATTGGCGGGAGCCGAGGAGACCCAGTACTTC. Protein product: CASSLVLAGAEETQYF.

The rearrangement links TRBV28 to TRBJ2-7; D is undetermined. CDR1 and CDR2 (germline): MDHEN, SYDVKM. The CDR3 consists of 13 residues. The V and J ends lost 8 bases and 2 bases respectively, with 13 bases between them. This CDR3 reads CASREFTTYEQYF. CDR3 in DNA: TGTGCCAGCCGTGAATTTACTACCTACGAGCAGTACTTC.

V gene TRBV27 combines with J gene TRBJ1-6; tentative D call: TRBD1 (5 bases). Trimming cost V 6 bases and J 8 bases, with 17 bases left between them. Germline V gene sequence: CDR1 MNHEY, CDR2 SMNVEV (reference sequence). There are 15 residues in the CDR3. The CDR3, as DNA: TGTGCCAGCAGCTCAAGACAGAAACGGGATTCACCCCTCCACTTT. Its protein is CASSSRQKRDSPLHF.

The rearrangement links TRBV7-9 to TRBJ2-3, with 9 bases matching TRBD1. The junction had 7 bases not matched to a gene; V was cut back by 5 bases and J by 4 bases. The CDR3 consists of 15 residues. CDR1 is SEHNR, CDR2 FQNEAQ, per germline (reference sequence). CDR3 nucleotides: TGTGCCAGCAGCGTCGGGGACAGGGACGCAGATACGCAGTATTTT. This sequence encodes CASSVGDRDADTQYF.

The V call is TRBV13, the J call TRBJ1-2, with D maybe TRBD1 (6 bases). CDR1 and CDR2 from the germline V gene are PRHDT and FYEKMQ (reference sequence). CDR3 length: 13 amino acids. V lost 0 bases, J lost 13 bases, and 15 bases lay in between. The CDR3 DNA reads as TGTGCCAGCAGCTTAGGCCCGGGGGGCCTCCTCACCTTC. Its translation: CASSLGPGGLLTF. Full variable domain (remainder filled in from reference TRBV13 and TRBJ1-2): AAGVIQSPRHLIKEKRETATLKCYPIPRHDTVYWYQQGPGQDPQFLISFYEKMQSDKGSIPDRFSAQQFSDYHSELNMSSLELGDSALYFCASSLGPGGLLTFGSGTRLTVV.

The chain employs TRBV5-4 and TRBJ1-2, with no clear D. Germline CDR1 SGHNT, CDR2 YYREEE (reference sequence). V was cut by 5 bases and J by 6 bases, with 14 bases left in between. This CDR3 comprises 13 residues. CDR3 sequence reads: CASRSDGFDGYTF. For the CDR3, the DNA is TGTGCCAGCAGATCGGACGGTTTCGATGGCTACACCTTC.

This rearrangement joins TRBV6-1 to TRBJ2-3, with D perhaps matching TRBD1 (6 bases). V lost 3 bases and J 6 bases, leaving 13 bases between the germline ends. The germline CDR1 and CDR2 sequences are MNHNS and SASEGT. This CDR3 region has 14 residues. The CDR3 reads CASSDTGIADTQYF. The CDR3 DNA is TGTGCCAGCAGTGATACAGGGATTGCGGATACGCAGTATTTT.

The chain employs TRBV9 and TRBJ1-3, with D perhaps TRBD1 (5 bases). Trimming left V 4 bases short and J 3 bases short, with 14 bases between. Per the germline V gene, CDR1 is SGDLS and CDR2 is YYNGEE. The CDR3 extends over 15 amino acids. CDR3 loop: CASSRDAGDGNTIYF. The CDR3 DNA sequence: TGTGCCAGCAGCCGGGACGCTGGGGATGGAAACACCATATATTTT.

The genes are TRBV5-1 and TRBJ2-7, with TRBD2 matching 12 bases. The V gene's germline CDR1 is SGHRS and CDR2 YFSETQ. With 4 bases clipped from V and 6 bases from J, the junction kept 5 bases outside the gene matches. The CDR3 spans 14 residues. CDR3 amino acids: CASSKTSGSPEQYF. The DNA for the CDR3 is TGCGCCAGCAGCAAGACTAGCGGGAGTCCCGAGCAGTACTTC.

The chain employs TRBV18 and TRBJ1-2; 7 bases line up with TRBD1. V shed 3 bases, J shed 5 bases, and the junction held 6 bases outside the gene matches. The germline gives CDR1 KGHSH, CDR2 LQKENI. The CDR3 has 14 amino acids. The CDR3 DNA reads TGTGCCAGCTCACCGGTTGGACAGGCTTATGGCTACACCTTC. It is translated as CASSPVGQAYGYTF.

This chain uses TRBV9 with TRBJ2-1; the match to TRBD2 covers 8 bases. The CDR3 length is 17 residues. V shed 3 bases and J 0 bases; nucleotides not matched to a gene: 8. Germline V gene sequence: CDR1 SGDLS, CDR2 YYNGEE. The DNA of the CDR3 is TGTGCCAGCAGCGGCGGCGGGGGGCCGAGCTCCTACAATGAGCAGTTCTTC. Translation gives CASSGGGGPSSYNEQFF.

This rearrangement joins TRBV29-1 to TRBJ2-5; TRBD2 might be the D (6 bases). The CDR3 extends over 12 amino acids. The V gene's germline CDR1 is SQVTM and CDR2 ANQGSEA. V was cut by 6 bases and J by 4 bases, with 12 bases left in between. Here the CDR3 reads CSVPGAAETQYF. CDR3 DNA: TGCAGCGTCCCGGGAGCGGCAGAGACCCAGTACTTC. Full variable domain (remainder filled in from reference TRBV29-1 and TRBJ2-5): SAVISQKPSRDICQRGTSLTIQCQVDSQVTMMFWYRQQPGQSLTLIATANQGSEATYESGFVIDKFPISRPNLTFSTLTVSNMSPEDSSIYLCSVPGAAETQYFGPGTRLLVL.

The chain combines TRBV4-2 with TRBJ1-5; 7 positions agree with TRBD1. Losses at the gene ends were 4 bases for V and 1 base for J; bases not matched to a gene: 7. CDR3 length: 16 residues. Germline CDR1 reads LGHNA; CDR2 reads YNFKEQ. CDR3 protein: CASSRTTGRSNQPQHF. The CDR3 DNA is TGTGCCAGCAGCCGGACGACAGGGAGAAGCAATCAGCCCCAGCATTTT.

This chain links TRBV2 with TRBJ1-4; TRBD1 matches at 7 bases. Trimming removed 4 bases from V and 4 bases from J; junction bases left unmatched: 6. Germline CDR1 and CDR2: SNHLY and FYNNEI. CDR3 size: 15 residues. CDR3 sequence reads: CASSGTGQSNEKLFF. CDR3 DNA sequence: TGTGCCAGCAGTGGCACGGGACAGAGTAATGAAAAACTGTTTTTT.

Only one count was recorded for this clone. This sequence joins TRBV5-1 and TRBJ2-7; D is ambiguous. In germline, CDR1 is SGHRS, CDR2 YFSETQ. The CDR3 spans 14 residues. Trimming stripped 0 bases from V and 0 bases from J, with 7 bases between. The CDR3 DNA reads TGCGCCAGCAGCTTGGAGGCGAGCTCCTACGAGCAGTACTTC. This codes for CASSLEASSYEQYF.

The chain is built from TRBV28 and TRBJ2-7; the D is unclear. Trimming cost V 3 bases and J 0 bases, with 18 bases left between them. The CDR3 contains 17 residues. Germline V gene sequence: CDR1 MDHEN, CDR2 SYDVKM. The CDR3 DNA is TGTGCCAGCAGTTTTGAGAGATGGGGTTCAGACTCCTACGAGCAGTACTTC. Residues: CASSFERWGSDSYEQYF.

The chain links TRBV6-6 to TRBJ1-5; D is perhaps TRBD1 (6 bases). Germline CDR1 and CDR2: MNHNY and SVGAGI (reference sequence). Trimming pared 6 bases from V and 3 bases from J, leaving 12 bases between. CDR3 length equals 14 residues. CDR3 DNA: TGTGCCAGCAGACTACAGGGCGACAATCAGCCCCAGCATTTT. Its translation: CASRLQGDNQPQHF.

The chain couples TRBV10-2 to TRBJ2-1; tentatively, D is TRBD1 (5 bases). The ends were cut back, 4 bases at V and 8 bases at J, with 24 bases in the middle. The germline CDR1 and CDR2 sequences are WSHSY and SAAADI. The CDR3 length is 17 residues. CDR3 nucleotides: TGCGCCAGCAGTGGAACGAAGGGGCCCAGAAGGGTAGATGAGCAGTTCTTC. It yields the protein CASSGTKGPRRVDEQFF.

The chain's CDR3 is CSAPFSDTQYF. CDR3 nucleotide sequence: TGCAGTGCCCCTTTTTCAGATACGCAGTATTTT. The V and J genes are TRBV20-1 and TRBJ2-3; D is uncertain. The germline V gene has CDR1 DFQATT and CDR2 SNEGSKA (reference sequence). The germline V and J ends were trimmed by 6 bases and 4 bases, with 8 bases remaining between them. The CDR3 contains 11 residues.